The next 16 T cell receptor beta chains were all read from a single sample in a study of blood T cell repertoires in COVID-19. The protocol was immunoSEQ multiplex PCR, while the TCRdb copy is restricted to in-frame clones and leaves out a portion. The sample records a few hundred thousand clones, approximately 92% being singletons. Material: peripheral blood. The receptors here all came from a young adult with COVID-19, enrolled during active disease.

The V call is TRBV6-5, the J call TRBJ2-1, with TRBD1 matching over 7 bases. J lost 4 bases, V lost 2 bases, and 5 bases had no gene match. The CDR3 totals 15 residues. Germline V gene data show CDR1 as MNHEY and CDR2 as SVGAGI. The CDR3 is CASSYGRGTYNEQFF. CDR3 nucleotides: TGTGCCAGCAGTTACGGCAGGGGGACGTACAATGAGCAGTTCTTC.

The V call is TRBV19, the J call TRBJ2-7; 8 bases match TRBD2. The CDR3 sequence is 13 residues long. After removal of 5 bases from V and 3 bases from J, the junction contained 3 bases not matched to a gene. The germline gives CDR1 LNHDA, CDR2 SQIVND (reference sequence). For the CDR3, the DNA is TGTGCCAGTAGTCCCGGGACTAGCTACGAGCAGTACTTC. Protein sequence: CASSPGTSYEQYF. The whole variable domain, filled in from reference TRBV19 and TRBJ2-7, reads DGGITQSPKYLFRKEGQNVTLSCEQNLNHDAMYWYRQDPGQGLRLIYYSQIVNDFQKGDIAEGYSVSREKKESFPLTVTSAQKNPTAFYLCASSPGTSYEQYFGPGTRLTVT.

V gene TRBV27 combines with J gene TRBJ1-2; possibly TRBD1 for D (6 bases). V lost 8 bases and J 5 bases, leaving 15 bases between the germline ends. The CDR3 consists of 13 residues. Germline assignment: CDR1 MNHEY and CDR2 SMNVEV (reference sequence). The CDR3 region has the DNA TGTGCCAGCCGCCCCAGGACAGCTTATGGCTACACCTTC. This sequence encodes CASRPRTAYGYTF.

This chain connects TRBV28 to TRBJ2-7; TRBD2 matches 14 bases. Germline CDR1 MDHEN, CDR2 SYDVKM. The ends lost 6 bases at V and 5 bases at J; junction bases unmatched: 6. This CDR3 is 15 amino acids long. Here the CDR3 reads CASRGLAGASNEQYF. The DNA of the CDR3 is TGTGCCAGCAGGGGACTAGCGGGAGCTAGCAACGAGCAGTACTTC.

The chain's CDR3 is CASSSGEGVQKDIQYF. The DNA for the CDR3 is TGTGCCAGCAGTTCGGGGGAGGGGGTCCAAAAGGACATTCAGTACTTC. The chain has TRBV28 and TRBJ2-4, with D possibly TRBD2 on 7 matching bases. The germline gives CDR1 MDHEN, CDR2 SYDVKM. The CDR3 length is 16 residues. The V end was cut by 4 bases, the J end by 8 bases, with 21 bases between.

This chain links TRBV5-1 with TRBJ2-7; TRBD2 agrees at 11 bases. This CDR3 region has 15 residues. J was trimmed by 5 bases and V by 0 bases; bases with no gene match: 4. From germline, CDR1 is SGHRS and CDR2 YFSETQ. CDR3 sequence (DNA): TGCGCCAGCAGCTTGGCGACTAGCGGGACGAACGAGCAGTACTTC. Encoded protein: CASSLATSGTNEQYF.

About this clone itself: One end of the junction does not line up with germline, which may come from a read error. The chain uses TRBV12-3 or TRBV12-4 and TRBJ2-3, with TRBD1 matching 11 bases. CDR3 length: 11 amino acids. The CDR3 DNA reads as TGTGCCAGCAGTTCCGGGACAGGGGGGCGTTTT. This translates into CASSSGTGGRF.

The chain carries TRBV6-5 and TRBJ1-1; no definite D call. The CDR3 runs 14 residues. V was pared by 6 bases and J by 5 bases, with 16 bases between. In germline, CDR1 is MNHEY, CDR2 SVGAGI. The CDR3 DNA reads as TGTGCCAGCAGCCCACTGATATTCCGAACTGAAGCTTTCTTT. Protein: CASSPLIFRTEAFF.

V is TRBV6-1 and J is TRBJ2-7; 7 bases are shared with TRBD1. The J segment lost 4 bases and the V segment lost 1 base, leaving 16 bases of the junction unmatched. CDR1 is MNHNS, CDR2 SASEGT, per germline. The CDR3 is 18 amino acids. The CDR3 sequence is CASSEGSRDSGVHYEQYF. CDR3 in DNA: TGTGCCAGCAGTGAAGGGAGTAGGGACAGTGGTGTCCATTACGAGCAGTACTTC.

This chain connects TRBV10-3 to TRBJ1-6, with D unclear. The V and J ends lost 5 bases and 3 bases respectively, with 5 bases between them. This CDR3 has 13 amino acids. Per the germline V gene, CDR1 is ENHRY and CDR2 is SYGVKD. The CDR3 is CAISLGYNSPLHF. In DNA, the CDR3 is TGTGCCATCAGTCTAGGCTATAATTCACCCCTCCACTTT.

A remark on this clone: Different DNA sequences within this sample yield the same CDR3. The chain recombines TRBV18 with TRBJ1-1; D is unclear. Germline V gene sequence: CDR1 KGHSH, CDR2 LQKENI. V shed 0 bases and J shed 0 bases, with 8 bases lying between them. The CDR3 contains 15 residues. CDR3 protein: CASSPPGGLNTEAFF. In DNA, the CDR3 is TGTGCCAGCTCACCACCGGGAGGGCTGAACACTGAAGCTTTCTTT. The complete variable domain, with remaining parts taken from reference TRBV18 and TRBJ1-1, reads NAGVMQNPRHLVRRRGQEARLRCSPMKGHSHVYWYRQLPEEGLKFMVYLQKENIIDESGMPKERFSAEFPKEGPSILRIQQVVRGDSAAYFCASSPPGGLNTEAFFGQGTRLTVV.

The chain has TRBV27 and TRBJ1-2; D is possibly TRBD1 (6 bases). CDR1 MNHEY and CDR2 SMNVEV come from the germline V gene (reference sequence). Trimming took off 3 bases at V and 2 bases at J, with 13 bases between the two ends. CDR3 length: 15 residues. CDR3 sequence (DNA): TGTGCCAGCAGTTTGGCCAGGGGAAGCAACTATGGCTACACCTTC. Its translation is CASSLARGSNYGYTF.

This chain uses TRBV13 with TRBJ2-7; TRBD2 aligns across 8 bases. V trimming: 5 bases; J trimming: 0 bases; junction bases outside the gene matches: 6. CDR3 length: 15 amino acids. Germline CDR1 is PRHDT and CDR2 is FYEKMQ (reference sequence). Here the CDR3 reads CASSQRTSSSYEQYF. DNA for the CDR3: TGTGCCAGCAGCCAGAGGACTAGCAGCTCCTACGAGCAGTACTTC.

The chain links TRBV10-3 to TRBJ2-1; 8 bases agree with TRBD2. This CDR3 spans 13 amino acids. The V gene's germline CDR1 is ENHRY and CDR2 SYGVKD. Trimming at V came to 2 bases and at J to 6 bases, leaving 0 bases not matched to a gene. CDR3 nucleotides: TGTGCCATCAGTGAGAGCGGGAGCAATGAGCAGTTCTTC. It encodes CAISESGSNEQFF.

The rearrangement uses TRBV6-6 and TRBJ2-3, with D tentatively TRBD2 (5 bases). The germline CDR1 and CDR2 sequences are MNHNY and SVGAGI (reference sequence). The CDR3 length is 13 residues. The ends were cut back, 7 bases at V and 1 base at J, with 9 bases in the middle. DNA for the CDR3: TGTGCCAGCATGGTTAGCGGCACAGATACGCAGTATTTT. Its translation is CASMVSGTDTQYF.

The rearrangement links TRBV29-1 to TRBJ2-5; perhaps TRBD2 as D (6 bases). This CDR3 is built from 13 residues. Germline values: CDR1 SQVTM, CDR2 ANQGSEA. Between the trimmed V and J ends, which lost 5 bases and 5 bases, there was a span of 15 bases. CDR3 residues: CSVPLGGRETQYF. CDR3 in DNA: TGCAGCGTTCCCCTGGGGGGACGGGAGACCCAGTACTTC.